This T cell receptor beta chain was identified during a study of cytomegalovirus exposure and HLA in healthy donors. As for the study in general: From about 200 million T cells, an earlier analysis saw some 120 million unique TCR beta sequences. Out of fewer than 400 genotyped donors, about 80% belonged to the Caucasian-associated ancestry cluster. Study outcomes and limitations: A later analysis revealed that TCR association rates differed between HLA loci, peaking at DRB1 and bottoming out at HLA-C. For TCR beta chains, V- and J-gene trimming was later linked to a missense DCLRE1C variant.

With regard to this clone: Antigen specificity is unknown.

From germline, CDR1 is SGHRS and CDR2 YFSETQ. Trimming took 2 bases from V and 0 from J, leaving 11 bases between them. The CDR3 has 15 amino acids. The PCR ran on 60 Vbeta and 13 Jbeta primers. Libraries were prepared by immunoSEQ multiplex PCR; TCRdb keeps only in-frame clonotypes and omits some of them. The sample includes roughly 110,000 clones, roughly 73% seen only once; the top ten take roughly 0.9%. The material sequenced was PBMCs. The chain employs TRBV5-1 and TRBJ1-1, with D possibly TRBD1 on 6 matching bases. This TCR was recovered from a young woman in good health and CMV-seronegative. CDR3 coding DNA: TGCGCCAGCAGCTTAGGGGGTTCTGTGAACACTGAAGCTTTCTTT. It is translated as CASSLGGSVNTEAFF.